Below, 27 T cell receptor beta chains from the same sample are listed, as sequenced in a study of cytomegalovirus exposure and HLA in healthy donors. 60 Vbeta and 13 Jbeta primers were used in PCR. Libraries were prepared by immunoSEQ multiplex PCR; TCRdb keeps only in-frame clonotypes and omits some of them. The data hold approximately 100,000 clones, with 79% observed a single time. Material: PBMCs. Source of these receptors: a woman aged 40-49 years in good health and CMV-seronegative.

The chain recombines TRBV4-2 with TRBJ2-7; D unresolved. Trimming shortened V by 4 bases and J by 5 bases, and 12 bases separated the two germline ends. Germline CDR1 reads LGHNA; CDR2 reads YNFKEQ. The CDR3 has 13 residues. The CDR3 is CASSRTLQDEQYF. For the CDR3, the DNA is TGTGCCAGCAGCCGAACCCTCCAGGACGAGCAGTACTTC.

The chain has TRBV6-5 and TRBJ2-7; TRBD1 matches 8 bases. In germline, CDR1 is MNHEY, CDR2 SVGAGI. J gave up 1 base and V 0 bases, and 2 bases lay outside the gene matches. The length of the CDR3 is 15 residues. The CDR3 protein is CASSYSTGDSYEQYF. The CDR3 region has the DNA TGTGCCAGCAGTTACTCGACAGGGGATTCCTACGAGCAGTACTTC.

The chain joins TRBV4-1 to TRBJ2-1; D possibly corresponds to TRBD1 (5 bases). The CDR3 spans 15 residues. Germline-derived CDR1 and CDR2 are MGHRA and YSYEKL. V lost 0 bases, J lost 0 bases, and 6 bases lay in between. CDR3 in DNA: TGCGCCAGCAGCCAAGATGGGGCCTCCTACAATGAGCAGTTCTTC. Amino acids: CASSQDGASYNEQFF.

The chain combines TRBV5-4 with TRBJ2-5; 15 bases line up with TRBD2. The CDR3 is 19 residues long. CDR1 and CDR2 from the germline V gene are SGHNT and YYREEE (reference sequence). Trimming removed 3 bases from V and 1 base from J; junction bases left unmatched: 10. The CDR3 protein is CASSSPGTSGRPRQETQYF. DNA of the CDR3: TGTGCCAGCAGCTCGCCCGGGACTAGCGGGAGGCCGCGCCAAGAGACCCAGTACTTC.

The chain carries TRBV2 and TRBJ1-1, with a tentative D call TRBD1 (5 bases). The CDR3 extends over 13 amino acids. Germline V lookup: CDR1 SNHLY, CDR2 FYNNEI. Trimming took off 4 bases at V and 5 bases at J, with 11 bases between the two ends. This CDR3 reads CASSAGVETEAFF. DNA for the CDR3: TGTGCCAGCAGTGCGGGGGTAGAAACTGAAGCTTTCTTT. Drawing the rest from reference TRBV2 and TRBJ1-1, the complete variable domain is EPEVTQTPSHQVTQMGQEVILRCVPISNHLYFYWYRQILGQKVEFLVSFYNNEISEKSEIFDDQFSVERPDGSNFTLKIRSTKLEDSAMYFCASSAGVETEAFFGQGTRLTVV.

CDR3 loop: CTVGETDTQYF. CDR3 coding DNA: TGCACCGTCGGGGAGACAGATACGCAGTATTTT. The V gene is TRBV29-1, the J gene TRBJ2-3; D might be TRBD2 (5 bases). The CDR3 has 11 amino acids. CDR1 is SQVTM, CDR2 ANQGSEA, per germline.

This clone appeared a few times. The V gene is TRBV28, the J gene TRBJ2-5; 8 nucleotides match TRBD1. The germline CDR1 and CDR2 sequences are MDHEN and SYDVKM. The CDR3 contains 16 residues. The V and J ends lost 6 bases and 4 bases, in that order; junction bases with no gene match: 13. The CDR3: CASSSYGTGARETQYF. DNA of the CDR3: TGTGCCAGCAGCTCCTACGGGACAGGAGCGCGAGAGACCCAGTACTTC.

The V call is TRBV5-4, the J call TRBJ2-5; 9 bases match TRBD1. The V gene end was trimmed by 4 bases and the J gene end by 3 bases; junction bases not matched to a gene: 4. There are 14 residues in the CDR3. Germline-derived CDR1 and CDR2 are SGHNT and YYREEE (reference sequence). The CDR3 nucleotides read TGTGCCAGCAGCGTGGGGACAGGGAAAGAGACCCAGTACTTC. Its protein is CASSVGTGKETQYF. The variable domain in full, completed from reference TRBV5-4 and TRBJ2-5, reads ETGVTQSPTHLIKTRGQQVTLRCSSQSGHNTVSWYQQALGQGPQFIFQYYREEENGRGNFPPRFSGLQFPNYSSELNVNALELDDSALYLCASSVGTGKETQYFGPGTRLLVL.

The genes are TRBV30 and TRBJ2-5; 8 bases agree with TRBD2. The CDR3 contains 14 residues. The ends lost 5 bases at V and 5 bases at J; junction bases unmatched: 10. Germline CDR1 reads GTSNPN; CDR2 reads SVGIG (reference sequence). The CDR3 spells CAWERETPGETQYF. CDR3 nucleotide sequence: TGTGCCTGGGAGCGGGAGACCCCAGGGGAGACCCAGTACTTC.

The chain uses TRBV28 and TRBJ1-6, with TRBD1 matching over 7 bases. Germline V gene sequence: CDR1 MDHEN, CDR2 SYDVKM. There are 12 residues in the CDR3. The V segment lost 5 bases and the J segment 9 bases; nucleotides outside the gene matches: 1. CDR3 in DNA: TGTGCCAGCAGTCAGGGGGGTTCACCCCTCCACTTT. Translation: CASSQGGSPLHF.

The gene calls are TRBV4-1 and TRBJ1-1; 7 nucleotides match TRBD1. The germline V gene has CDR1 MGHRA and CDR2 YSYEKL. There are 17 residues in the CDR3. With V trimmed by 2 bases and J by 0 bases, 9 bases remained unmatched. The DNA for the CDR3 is TGCGCCAGCAGCCAAACGACAGGGATGAGGGTGAACACTGAAGCTTTCTTT. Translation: CASSQTTGMRVNTEAFF.

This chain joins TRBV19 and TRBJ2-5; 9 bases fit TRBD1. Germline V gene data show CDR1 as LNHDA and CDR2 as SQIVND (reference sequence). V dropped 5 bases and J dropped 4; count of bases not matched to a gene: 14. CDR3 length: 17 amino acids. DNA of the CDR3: TGTGCCAGTAGTCGACTATTGGGGGGACAGGGAGCAGAGACCCAGTACTTC. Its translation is CASSRLLGGQGAETQYF.

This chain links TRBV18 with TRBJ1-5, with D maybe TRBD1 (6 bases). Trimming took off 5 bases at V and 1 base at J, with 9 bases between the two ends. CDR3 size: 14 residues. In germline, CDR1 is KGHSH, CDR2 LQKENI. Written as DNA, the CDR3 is TGTGCCAGCTCAGAAGGACAGAGCAATCAGCCCCAGCATTTT. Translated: CASSEGQSNQPQHF.

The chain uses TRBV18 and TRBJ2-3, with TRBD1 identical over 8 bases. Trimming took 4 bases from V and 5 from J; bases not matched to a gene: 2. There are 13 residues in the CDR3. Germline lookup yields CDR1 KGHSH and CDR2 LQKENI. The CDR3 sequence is CASSLDRGDTQYF. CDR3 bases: TGTGCCAGCTCACTAGACAGGGGAGATACGCAGTATTTT.

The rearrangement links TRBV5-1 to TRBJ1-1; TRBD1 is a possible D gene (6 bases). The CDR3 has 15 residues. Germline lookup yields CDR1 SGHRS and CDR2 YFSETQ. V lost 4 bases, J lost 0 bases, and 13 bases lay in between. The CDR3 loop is CASSLQGVVNTEAFF. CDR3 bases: TGCGCCAGCAGCCTACAGGGTGTCGTGAACACTGAAGCTTTCTTT.

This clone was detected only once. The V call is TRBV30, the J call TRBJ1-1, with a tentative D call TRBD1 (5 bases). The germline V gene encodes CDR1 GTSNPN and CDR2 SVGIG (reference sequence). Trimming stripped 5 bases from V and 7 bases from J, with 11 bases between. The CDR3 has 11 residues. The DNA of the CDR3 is TGTGCCTGGGGGGGGACTGGTGAAGCTTTCTTT. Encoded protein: CAWGGTGEAFF.

This CDR3 is CASSPSLAGVSDTQYF. For the CDR3, the DNA is TGTGCCAGCAGCCCATCACTAGCGGGGGTTTCAGATACGCAGTATTTT. The chain couples TRBV7-8 to TRBJ2-3; 11 bases map to TRBD2. Trimming at V came to 5 bases and at J to 4 bases, leaving 8 bases not matched to a gene. CDR3 size: 16 residues. The germline gives CDR1 SGHVS, CDR2 FQNEAQ.

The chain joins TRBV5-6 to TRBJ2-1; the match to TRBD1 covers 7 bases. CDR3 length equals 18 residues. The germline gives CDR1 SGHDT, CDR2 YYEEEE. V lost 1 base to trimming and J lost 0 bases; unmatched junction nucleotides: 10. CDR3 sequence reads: CASSLNFGTAFSYNEQFF. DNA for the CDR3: TGTGCCAGCAGCTTGAATTTCGGGACAGCATTCTCCTACAATGAGCAGTTCTTC.

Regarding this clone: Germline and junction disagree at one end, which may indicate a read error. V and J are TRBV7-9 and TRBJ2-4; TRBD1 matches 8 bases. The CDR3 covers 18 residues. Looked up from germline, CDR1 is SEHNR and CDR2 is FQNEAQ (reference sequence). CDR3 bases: TGTTCCAGCAGCCTCTCGGTATGGCAGGGGGCCGCGGTTGGCATTCAGTACTTC. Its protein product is CSSSLSVWQGAAVGIQYF.

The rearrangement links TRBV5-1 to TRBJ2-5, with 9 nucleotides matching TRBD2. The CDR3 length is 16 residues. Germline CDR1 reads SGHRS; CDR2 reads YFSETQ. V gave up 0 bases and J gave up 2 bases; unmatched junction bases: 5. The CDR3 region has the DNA TGCGCCAGCAGCTTGGGGGCAGCGGGGGGACAAGAGACCCAGTACTTC. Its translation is CASSLGAAGGQETQYF. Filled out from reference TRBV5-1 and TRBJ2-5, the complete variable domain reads KAGVTQTPRYLIKTRGQQVTLSCSPISGHRSVSWYQQTPGQGLQFLFEYFSETQRNKGNFPGRFSGRQFSNSRSEMNVSTLELGDSALYLCASSLGAAGGQETQYFGPGTRLLVL.

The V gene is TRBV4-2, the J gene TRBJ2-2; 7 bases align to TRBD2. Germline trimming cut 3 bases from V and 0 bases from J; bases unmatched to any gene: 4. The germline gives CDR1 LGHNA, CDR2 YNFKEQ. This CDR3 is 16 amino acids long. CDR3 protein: CASSHRGSANTGELFF. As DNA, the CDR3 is TGTGCCAGCAGCCACCGCGGGAGCGCGAACACCGGGGAGCTGTTTTTT.

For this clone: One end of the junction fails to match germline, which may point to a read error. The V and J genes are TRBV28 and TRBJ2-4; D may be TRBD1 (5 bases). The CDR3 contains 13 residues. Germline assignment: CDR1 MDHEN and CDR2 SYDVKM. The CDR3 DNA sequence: TGTGCCAGCAAACAGGTGACCAAAAACGTTCAGTACTTC. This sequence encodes CASKQVTKNVQYF.

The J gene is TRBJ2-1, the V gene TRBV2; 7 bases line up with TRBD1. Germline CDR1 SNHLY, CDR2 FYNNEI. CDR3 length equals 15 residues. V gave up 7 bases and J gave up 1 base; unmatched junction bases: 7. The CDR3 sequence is CASTKGGASYNEQFF. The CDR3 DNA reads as TGTGCCAGCACTAAAGGGGGCGCTTCCTACAATGAGCAGTTCTTC.

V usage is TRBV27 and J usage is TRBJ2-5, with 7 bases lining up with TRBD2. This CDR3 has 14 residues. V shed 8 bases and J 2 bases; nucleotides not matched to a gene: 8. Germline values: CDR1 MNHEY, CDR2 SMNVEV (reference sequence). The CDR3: CASGPGGLQETQYF. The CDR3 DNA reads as TGTGCCAGCGGGCCGGGGGGTTTGCAAGAGACCCAGTACTTC.

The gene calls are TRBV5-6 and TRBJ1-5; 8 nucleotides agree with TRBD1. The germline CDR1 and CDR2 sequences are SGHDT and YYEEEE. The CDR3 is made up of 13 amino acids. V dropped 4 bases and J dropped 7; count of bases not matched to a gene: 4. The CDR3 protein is CASSRSGGQPQHF. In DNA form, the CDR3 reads TGTGCCAGCAGCCGCTCAGGGGGCCAGCCCCAGCATTTT.

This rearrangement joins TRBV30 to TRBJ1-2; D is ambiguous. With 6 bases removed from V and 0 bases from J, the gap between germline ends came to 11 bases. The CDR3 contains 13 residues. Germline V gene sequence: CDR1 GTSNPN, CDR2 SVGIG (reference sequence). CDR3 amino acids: CACSLASNYGYTF. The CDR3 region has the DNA TGTGCCTGTTCTCTGGCCTCTAACTATGGCTACACCTTC.

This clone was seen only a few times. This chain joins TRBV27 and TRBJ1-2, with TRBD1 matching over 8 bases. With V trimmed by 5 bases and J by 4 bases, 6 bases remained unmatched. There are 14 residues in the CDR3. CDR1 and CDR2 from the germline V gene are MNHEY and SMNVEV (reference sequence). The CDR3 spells CASSPRTGGYGYTF. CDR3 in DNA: TGTGCCAGCAGTCCTCGAACAGGGGGCTATGGCTACACCTTC.